This T cell receptor beta chain was obtained from a study of shared clonotypes between healthy human individuals. Method: immunoSEQ multiplex PCR; TCRdb's copy keeps in-frame clones and lacks some. Of some 1 million clones detected, roughly 70% appear once; the ten largest clones hold roughly 1.5%. Trimming took off 5 bases at V and 2 bases at J, with 16 bases between the two ends. There are 15 residues in the CDR3. The germline CDR1 and CDR2 sequences are SGHTA and FQGNSA. The sample was memory CD4+ T cells sorted from blood. The subset: CD45RA-negative fraction. The chain uses TRBV7-2 and TRBJ2-7; D possibly matches TRBD1 or TRBD2 (6 bases each). This receptor was taken from a man aged 18 to 30 in good health. The CDR3 coding sequence is TGTGCCAGCAGCCCGAAGTCGGGGGCCGCCTACGAGCAGTACTTC. This encodes CASSPKSGAAYEQYF. The full variable domain, with the rest looked up from reference TRBV7-2 and TRBJ2-7, is GAGVSQSPSNKVTEKGKDVELRCDPISGHTALYWYRQSLGQGLEFLIYFQGNSAPDKSGLPSDRFSAERTGGSVSTLTIQRTQQEDSAVYLCASSPKSGAAYEQYFGPGTRLTVT.